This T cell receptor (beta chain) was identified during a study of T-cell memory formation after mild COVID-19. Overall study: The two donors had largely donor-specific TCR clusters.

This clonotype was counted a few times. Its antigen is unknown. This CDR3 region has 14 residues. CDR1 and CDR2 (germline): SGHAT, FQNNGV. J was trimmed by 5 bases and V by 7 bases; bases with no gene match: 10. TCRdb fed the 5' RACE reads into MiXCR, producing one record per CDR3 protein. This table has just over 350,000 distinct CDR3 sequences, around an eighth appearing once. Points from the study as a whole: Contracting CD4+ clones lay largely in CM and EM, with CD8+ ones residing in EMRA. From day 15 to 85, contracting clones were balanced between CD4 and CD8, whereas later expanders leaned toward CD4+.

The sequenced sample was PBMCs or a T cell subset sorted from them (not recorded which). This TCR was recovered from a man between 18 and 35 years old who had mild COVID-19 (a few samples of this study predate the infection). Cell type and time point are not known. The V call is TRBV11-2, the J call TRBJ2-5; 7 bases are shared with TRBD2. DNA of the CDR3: TGTGCCAGCAAAACTCGGGGGGTCGGCGAGACCCAGTACTTC. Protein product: CASKTRGVGETQYF.